What follows are 23 T cell receptor beta chains derived from one specimen sequenced in a study of T cells in Graves' hyperthyroidism and ophthalmopathy. From RNA transcripts, TCR beta CDR3 regions were amplified. A first-round RT-PCR of the TCR CDR3 used the HTBI primer set. TCRdb reprocessed the multiplex PCR reads via MiXCR and lists one record per CDR3 protein. The table shows approximately 600,000 distinct CDR3 sequences, with roughly 20% occurring only once. The sequencing input was blood. Source of these receptors: a man in his thirties or forties with Graves' ophthalmopathy.

This clonotype was observed a handful of times. The chain carries TRBV15 and TRBJ2-2; TRBD1 matches at 8 bases. CDR1 is LNHNV and CDR2 is YYDKDF in the germline V gene (reference sequence). Trimming cost V 0 bases and J 7 bases; bases outside gene matches: 4. This CDR3 is 15 amino acids long. The CDR3 coding sequence is TGTGCCACCAGCAGAGATCGGACAGGGAACGGGGAGCTGTTTTTT. It codes for CATSRDRTGNGELFF.

V usage is TRBV4-1 and J usage is TRBJ2-7, with D possibly being TRBD1 or TRBD2 (6 bases each). The CDR3 contains 15 residues. Germline V lookup: CDR1 MGHRA, CDR2 YSYEKL. Between the trimmed V and J ends, which lost 4 bases and 0 bases, there was a span of 13 bases. The CDR3 sequence: CASSPFWGASYEQYF. The CDR3 DNA reads as TGCGCCAGCAGCCCCTTTTGGGGGGCCTCCTACGAGCAGTACTTC.

On this clonotype: Since a much larger clone is just one base distant, this may be a read error. The rearrangement joins TRBV12-3 or TRBV12-4 to TRBJ2-1, with 9 bases fitting TRBD2. J lost 0 bases, V lost 4 bases, and 10 bases had no gene match. CDR3 length equals 18 residues. The DNA of the CDR3 is TGTGCCAGCAGTTCCGGGACTAGCCGAATCATCTCCTACAATGAGCAGTTCTTC. It codes for CASSSGTSRIISYNEQFF.

The chain combines TRBV28 with TRBJ2-2, with TRBD2 identical over 7 bases. From germline, CDR1 is MDHEN and CDR2 SYDVKM. V trimming: 6 bases; J trimming: 5 bases; junction bases outside the gene matches: 12. The length of the CDR3 is 16 residues. CDR3 sequence reads: CASSPPGGSLTGELFF. Here the CDR3 DNA reads TGTGCCAGCAGCCCACCGGGCGGGAGTTTAACCGGGGAGCTGTTTTTT.

The chain carries TRBV3-1 and TRBJ2-3; 10 bases fit TRBD1. Per the germline V gene, CDR1 is LGHDT and CDR2 is YNNKEL (reference sequence). V lost 5 bases, J lost 1 base, and 6 bases stayed unmatched. The CDR3 length is 16 residues. DNA of the CDR3: TGTGCCAGCAGCACTCGACAGGGGGCGGGCACAGATACGCAGTATTTT. The encoded protein is CASSTRQGAGTDTQYF.

The chain links TRBV13 to TRBJ2-1; 8 bases are shared with TRBD2. Germline assignment: CDR1 PRHDT and CDR2 FYEKMQ (reference sequence). The length of the CDR3 is 15 residues. V lost 5 bases to trimming and J lost 6 bases; unmatched junction nucleotides: 9. This CDR3 is CASSQGLGGSNEQFF. CDR3 in DNA: TGTGCCAGCAGCCAGGGACTAGGAGGGAGCAATGAGCAGTTCTTC.

This clonotype showed up just a few times. The chain carries TRBV6-1 and TRBJ2-1, with 10 positions matching TRBD1. Germline lookup yields CDR1 MNHNS and CDR2 SASEGT. Trimming took 6 bases from V and 7 from J; bases not matched to a gene: 9. The CDR3 runs 15 residues. The CDR3 here is CASSRPGQGLNEQFF. CDR3 in DNA: TGTGCCAGCAGCCGTCCGGGACAGGGGTTGAATGAGCAGTTCTTC.

This clonotype has just a few counts. A junction end diverges from the germline sequence, so it may reflect a read error. The chain employs TRBV28 and TRBJ2-7; 13 bases align to TRBD2. CDR3 size: 17 residues. Germline V gene data show CDR1 as MDHEN and CDR2 as SYDVKM. The DNA for the CDR3 is TGTGCCAGCAGTCCCCATCGGACTAGCGGGAGAAGTCGGCTCGGGCACTTC. Translating gives CASSPHRTSGRSRLGHF.

V is TRBV28 and J is TRBJ2-2; D not resolved. The CDR3 is 11 residues long. V lost 7 bases to trimming and J lost 9 bases, with 9 bases between them. Germline CDR1 and CDR2: MDHEN and SYDVKM. CDR3 DNA: TGTGCCAGCATGGGGAACCGGGAGCTGTTTTTT. Translated: CASMGNRELFF.

The V gene is TRBV10-3, the J gene TRBJ2-2, with 7 nucleotides matching TRBD2. The CDR3 sequence is 16 residues long. Trimming removed 3 bases from V and 6 bases from J; junction bases left unmatched: 10. CDR1 is ENHRY, CDR2 SYGVKD, per germline. CDR3 residues: CAISEVWTSTAGELFF. CDR3 nucleotide sequence: TGTGCCATCAGTGAAGTTTGGACTAGTACTGCCGGGGAGCTGTTTTTT.

In the case of this clonotype: Germline and junction disagree at one end, which may indicate a read error. The genes are TRBV24-1 and TRBJ2-5, with 11 nucleotides matching TRBD2. The CDR3 is 17 residues long. Germline CDR1 KGHDR, CDR2 SFDVKD. CDR3 DNA: TGTGCCAGCAGTGATTTGCGTTTAGCGGGAGGGCAAGAGACCCAGTACTTC. Residues: CASSDLRLAGGQETQYF.

This clonotype showed up many times. The gene calls are TRBV18 and TRBJ2-7, with TRBD1 matching 9 bases. The germline gives CDR1 KGHSH, CDR2 LQKENI. V lost 0 bases to trimming and J lost 0 bases; unmatched junction nucleotides: 3. CDR3 length: 16 amino acids. CDR3 amino acids: CASSPPGQGVSYEQYF. DNA of the CDR3: TGTGCCAGCTCACCACCGGGACAGGGTGTCTCCTACGAGCAGTACTTC. The entire variable domain, with the rest obtained from reference TRBV18 and TRBJ2-7, is as follows: NAGVMQNPRHLVRRRGQEARLRCSPMKGHSHVYWYRQLPEEGLKFMVYLQKENIIDESGMPKERFSAEFPKEGPSILRIQQVVRGDSAAYFCASSPPGQGVSYEQYFGPGTRLTVT.

There are many counts of this clonotype. This chain joins TRBV11-2 and TRBJ2-3; D may be TRBD2 (7 bases). The V end was cut by 3 bases, the J end by 1 base, with 11 bases between. The length of the CDR3 is 15 residues. CDR1 is SGHAT, CDR2 FQNNGV, per germline. This CDR3 reads CASSFDGGRTDTQYF. CDR3 DNA sequence: TGTGCCAGCAGCTTTGACGGGGGGCGCACAGATACGCAGTATTTT.

This clonotype came up many times. The chain recombines TRBV6-1 with TRBJ1-5; 7 bases align to TRBD1. The CDR3 extends over 15 amino acids. The germline V gene has CDR1 MNHNS and CDR2 SASEGT. Trimming took 2 bases from V and 6 from J; bases not matched to a gene: 7. The CDR3 region has the DNA TGTGCCAGCAGTGAAATGACAGGGAAGGGTCAGCCCCAGCATTTT. It yields the protein CASSEMTGKGQPQHF.

The genes are TRBV6-1 and TRBJ1-4, with D uncertain. V lost 6 bases and J 0 bases, leaving 11 bases between the germline ends. The germline V gene has CDR1 MNHNS and CDR2 SASEGT. The CDR3 is 15 amino acids. The CDR3 DNA sequence: TGTGCCAGCAGCTTTGGACGCTCAACTAATGAAAAACTGTTTTTT. It specifies CASSFGRSTNEKLFF.

In this sample, this clonotype turned up many times. The V and J genes are TRBV11-2 and TRBJ2-7, with D uncertain. CDR3 size: 11 residues. Germline CDR1 reads SGHAT; CDR2 reads FQNNGV. Trimming cost V 7 bases and J 2 bases, with 6 bases left between them. This CDR3 is CASTPAYEQYF. The CDR3 DNA is TGTGCCAGCACCCCAGCCTACGAGCAGTACTTC.

The rearrangement joins TRBV28 to TRBJ2-2; D may be TRBD1 (6 bases). The CDR3 has 14 residues. Germline V gene lookup returns CDR1 MDHEN and CDR2 SYDVKM. V lost 5 bases and J 3 bases, leaving 10 bases between the germline ends. CDR3 in amino acids: CASSRRTDTGELFF. The CDR3, as DNA: TGTGCCAGCAGTCGCCGGACAGACACCGGGGAGCTGTTTTTT.

At least ten counts were recorded for this clonotype. The genes are TRBV28 and TRBJ2-3; D remains ambiguous. Germline-derived CDR1 and CDR2 are MDHEN and SYDVKM. This CDR3 contains 14 residues. Between the trimmed V and J ends, which lost 6 bases and 0 bases, there was a span of 10 bases. The chain's CDR3 is CASSAETSTDTQYF. The DNA for the CDR3 is TGTGCCAGCAGCGCGGAGACTAGCACAGATACGCAGTATTTT.

The rearrangement links TRBV28 to TRBJ1-5; D call uncertain. The CDR3 runs to 15 residues. Germline loops: CDR1 MDHEN, CDR2 SYDVKM. The V and J ends lost 0 bases and 0 bases respectively, with 6 bases between them. In DNA, the CDR3 is TGTGCCAGCAGTTTATGGACATCTAGCAATCAGCCCCAGCATTTT. Translating gives CASSLWTSSNQPQHF.

This clonotype was detected a few times. The chain carries TRBV7-9 and TRBJ2-4, with D uncertain. CDR1 is SEHNR, CDR2 FQNEAQ, per germline (reference sequence). V gave up 5 bases and J gave up 5 bases, with 7 bases separating them. The CDR3 contains 12 residues. CDR3 coding DNA: TGTGCCAGCAGCCAAATAGAAAACATTCAGTACTTC. Its translation: CASSQIENIQYF.

In this sample, this clonotype turned up many times. The J gene is TRBJ2-1, the V gene TRBV29-1, with 13 bases fitting TRBD2. Germline V lookup: CDR1 SQVTM, CDR2 ANQGSEA. V gave up 6 bases and J gave up 9 bases; unmatched junction bases: 8. The CDR3 spans 14 residues. CDR3 sequence (DNA): TGCAGCGTGAGGACTAGCGGGGGATGGGGTGAGCAGTTCTTC. Translation gives CSVRTSGGWGEQFF.

For this clonotype: Possible read error: a much larger clone is one base away. The missing conserved phenylalanine or tryptophan at the end of this CDR3 makes a read error likely. The rearrangement joins TRBV28 to TRBJ1-1, with 11 bases fitting TRBD1. Unmatched junction bases numbered 7, after V lost 5 bases and J lost 5 bases. This CDR3 region has 15 residues. Per germline, CDR1 MDHEN and CDR2 SYDVKM. The CDR3 loop is CASSHRTGGETEAFL. The CDR3 DNA sequence: TGTGCCAGCAGTCACAGGACAGGGGGCGAAACTGAAGCTTTCCTT.

This clonotype turned up a few times. V and J are TRBV5-1 and TRBJ2-6; no clear D gene. This CDR3 has 14 amino acids. Germline CDR1 and CDR2: SGHRS and YFSETQ. The ends were cut back, 6 bases at V and 4 bases at J, with 11 bases in the middle. The CDR3 bases are TGCGCCAGCAATGACAAGACCGGGGCCAACGTCCTGACTTTC. It codes for CASNDKTGANVLTF.